This TCR beta chain originates from a study of monozygotic twins with inflammatory bowel disease. Both TCRalpha and TCRbeta cDNA were subjected to two nested PCRs lasting roughly 16 and 10 cycles. TCRdb reworked the 5' RACE reads into one entry per CDR3 protein, no DNA. The sample includes some 300,000 distinct CDR3 sequences. Overall study findings and caveats: Telling apart the different T cell subtypes was not possible.

A note on this clonotype: Its antigen is unidentified.

Germline loops: CDR1 MNHEY, CDR2 SVGEGT. The CDR3 covers 13 residues. Sequenced input: blood. The chain employs TRBV6-2 or TRBV6-3 and TRBJ2-3; checking the TCRdb D call of TRBD1 is not possible without DNA. The receptor was isolated from a human donor with ulcerative colitis or Crohn's disease, or a healthy co-twin of an affected twin (not recorded which). CDR3: CASRGNRWHTQYF.